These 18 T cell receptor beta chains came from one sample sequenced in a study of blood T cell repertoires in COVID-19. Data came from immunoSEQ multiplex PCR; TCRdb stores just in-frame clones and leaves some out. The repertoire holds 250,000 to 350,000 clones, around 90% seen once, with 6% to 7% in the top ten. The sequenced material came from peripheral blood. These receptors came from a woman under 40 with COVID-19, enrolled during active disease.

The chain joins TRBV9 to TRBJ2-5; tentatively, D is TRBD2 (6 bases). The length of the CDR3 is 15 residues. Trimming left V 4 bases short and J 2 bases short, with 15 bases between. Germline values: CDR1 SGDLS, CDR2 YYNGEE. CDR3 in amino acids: CASSNGTRGQETQYF. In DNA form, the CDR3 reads TGTGCCAGCAGCAACGGGACTCGAGGACAAGAGACCCAGTACTTC.

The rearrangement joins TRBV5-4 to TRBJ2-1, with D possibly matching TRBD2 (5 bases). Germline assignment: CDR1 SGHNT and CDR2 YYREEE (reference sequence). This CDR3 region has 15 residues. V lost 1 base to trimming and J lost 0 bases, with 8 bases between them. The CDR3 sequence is CASSLWAGSYNEQFF. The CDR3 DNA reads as TGTGCCAGCAGCTTGTGGGCGGGCTCCTACAATGAGCAGTTCTTC.

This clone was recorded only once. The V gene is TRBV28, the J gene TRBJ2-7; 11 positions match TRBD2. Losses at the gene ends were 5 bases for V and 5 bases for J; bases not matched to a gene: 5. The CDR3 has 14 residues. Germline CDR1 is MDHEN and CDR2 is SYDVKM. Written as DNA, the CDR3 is TGTGCCAGCAGTCGAACTAGCGGGAGCGACGAGCAGTACTTC. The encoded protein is CASSRTSGSDEQYF. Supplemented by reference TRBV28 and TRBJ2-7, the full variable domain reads DVKVTQSSRYLVKRTGEKVFLECVQDMDHENMFWYRQDPGLGLRLIYFSYDVKMKEKGDIPEGYSVSREKKERFSLILESASTNQTSMYLCASSRTSGSDEQYFGPGTRLTVT.

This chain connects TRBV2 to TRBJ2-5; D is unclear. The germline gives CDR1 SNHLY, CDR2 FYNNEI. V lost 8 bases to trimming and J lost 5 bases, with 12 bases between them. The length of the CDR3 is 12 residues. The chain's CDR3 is CASHAVLETQYF. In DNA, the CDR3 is TGTGCCAGCCACGCGGTCCTGGAGACCCAGTACTTC.

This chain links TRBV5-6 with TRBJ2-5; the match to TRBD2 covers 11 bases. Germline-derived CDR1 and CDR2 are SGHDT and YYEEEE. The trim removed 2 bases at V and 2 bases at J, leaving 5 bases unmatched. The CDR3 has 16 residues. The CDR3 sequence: CASSFGLAGLQETQYF. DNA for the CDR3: TGTGCCAGCAGCTTCGGACTAGCGGGCCTTCAAGAGACCCAGTACTTC.

The CDR3 here is CASRETSGANEQFF. The CDR3 DNA is TGCGCCAGCCGTGAGACTAGCGGGGCCAATGAGCAGTTCTTC. The chain couples TRBV5-1 to TRBJ2-1; 11 bases agree with TRBD2. CDR3 length: 14 residues. V trimming: 7 bases; J trimming: 6 bases; junction bases outside the gene matches: 6. CDR1 and CDR2 from the germline V gene are SGHRS and YFSETQ.

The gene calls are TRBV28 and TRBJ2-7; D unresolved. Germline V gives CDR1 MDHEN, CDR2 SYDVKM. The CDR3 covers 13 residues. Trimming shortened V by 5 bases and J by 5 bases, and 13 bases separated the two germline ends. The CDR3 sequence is CASSPTTYNEQYF. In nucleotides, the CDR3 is TGTGCCAGCAGTCCGACAACCTACAACGAGCAGTACTTC.

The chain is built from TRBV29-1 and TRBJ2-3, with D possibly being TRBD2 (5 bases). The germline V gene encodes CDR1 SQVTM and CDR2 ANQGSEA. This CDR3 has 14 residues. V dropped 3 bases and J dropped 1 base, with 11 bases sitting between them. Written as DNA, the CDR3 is TGCAGCGTTGAGGGCGGAGCGGGCACAGATACGCAGTATTTT. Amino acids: CSVEGGAGTDTQYF.

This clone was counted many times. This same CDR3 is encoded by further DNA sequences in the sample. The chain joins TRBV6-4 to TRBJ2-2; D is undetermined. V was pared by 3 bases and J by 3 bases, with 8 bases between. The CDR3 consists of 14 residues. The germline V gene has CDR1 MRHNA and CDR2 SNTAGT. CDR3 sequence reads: CASSEGQDTGELFF. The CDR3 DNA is TGTGCCAGCAGTGAGGGCCAGGACACCGGGGAGCTGTTTTTT.

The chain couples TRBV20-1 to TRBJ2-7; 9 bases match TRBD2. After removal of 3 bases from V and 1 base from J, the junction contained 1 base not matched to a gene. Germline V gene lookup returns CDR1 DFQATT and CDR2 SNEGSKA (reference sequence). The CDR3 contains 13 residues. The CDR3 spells CSASSGSSYEQYF. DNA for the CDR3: TGCAGTGCTAGTAGCGGGAGTTCCTACGAGCAGTACTTC.

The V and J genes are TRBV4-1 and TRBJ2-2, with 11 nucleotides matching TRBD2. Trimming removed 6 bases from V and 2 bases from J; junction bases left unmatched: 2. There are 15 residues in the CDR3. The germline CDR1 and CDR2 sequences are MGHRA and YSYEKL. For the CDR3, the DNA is TGCGCCAGCAGTGGGACTAGCGGTAACACCGGGGAGCTGTTTTTT. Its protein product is CASSGTSGNTGELFF.

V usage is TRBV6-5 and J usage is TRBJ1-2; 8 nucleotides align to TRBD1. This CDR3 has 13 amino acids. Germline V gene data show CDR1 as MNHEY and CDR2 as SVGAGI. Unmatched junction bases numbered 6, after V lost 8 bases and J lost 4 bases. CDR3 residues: CASSTQGAYGYTF. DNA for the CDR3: TGTGCCAGCTCAACCCAGGGGGCCTATGGCTACACCTTC.

CDR3 sequence: CASSATGNTEAFF. CDR3 coding DNA: TGTGCCAGCAGCGCGACAGGGAACACTGAAGCTTTCTTT. V and J are TRBV7-3 and TRBJ1-1; possible D gene TRBD1, 6 bases. There are 13 residues in the CDR3. Trimming left V 5 bases short and J 1 base short, with 8 bases between. Germline V gene lookup returns CDR1 SGHTA and CDR2 FQGTGA. Supplemented by reference TRBV7-3 and TRBJ1-1, the full variable domain reads GAGVSQTPSNKVTEKGKYVELRCDPISGHTALYWYRQSLGQGPEFLIYFQGTGAADDSGLPNDRFFAVRPEGSVSTLKIQRTERGDSAVYLCASSATGNTEAFFGQGTRLTVV.

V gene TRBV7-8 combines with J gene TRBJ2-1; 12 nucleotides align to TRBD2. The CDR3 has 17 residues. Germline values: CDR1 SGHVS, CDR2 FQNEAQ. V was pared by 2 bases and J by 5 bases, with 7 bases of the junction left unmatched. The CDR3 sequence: CASSLSVGLAGDNEQFF. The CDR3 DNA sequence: TGTGCCAGCAGCTTATCGGTGGGACTAGCGGGTGACAATGAGCAGTTCTTC.

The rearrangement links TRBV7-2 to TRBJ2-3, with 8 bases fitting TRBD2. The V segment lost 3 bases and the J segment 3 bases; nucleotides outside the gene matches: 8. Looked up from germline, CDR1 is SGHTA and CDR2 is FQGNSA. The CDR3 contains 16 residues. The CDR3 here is CASSFSMREETDTQYF. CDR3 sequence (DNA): TGTGCCAGCAGCTTTAGTATGCGGGAGGAGACAGATACGCAGTATTTT. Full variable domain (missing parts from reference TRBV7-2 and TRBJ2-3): GAGVSQSPSNKVTEKGKDVELRCDPISGHTALYWYRQSLGQGLEFLIYFQGNSAPDKSGLPSDRFSAERTGGSVSTLTIQRTQQEDSAVYLCASSFSMREETDTQYFGPGTRLTVL.

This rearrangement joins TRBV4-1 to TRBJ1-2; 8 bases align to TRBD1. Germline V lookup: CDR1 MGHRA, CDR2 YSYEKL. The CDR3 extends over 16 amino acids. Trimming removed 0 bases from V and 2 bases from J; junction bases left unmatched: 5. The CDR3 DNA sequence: TGCGCCAGCAGCCAAGATGGGCAGGGGGCGAACTATGGCTACACCTTC. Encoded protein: CASSQDGQGANYGYTF.

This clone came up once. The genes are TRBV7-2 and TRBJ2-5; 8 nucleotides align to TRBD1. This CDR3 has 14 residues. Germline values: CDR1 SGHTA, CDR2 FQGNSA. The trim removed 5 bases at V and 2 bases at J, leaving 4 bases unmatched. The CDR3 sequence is CASSAGGGQETQYF. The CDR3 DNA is TGTGCCAGCAGCGCAGGGGGCGGACAAGAGACCCAGTACTTC.

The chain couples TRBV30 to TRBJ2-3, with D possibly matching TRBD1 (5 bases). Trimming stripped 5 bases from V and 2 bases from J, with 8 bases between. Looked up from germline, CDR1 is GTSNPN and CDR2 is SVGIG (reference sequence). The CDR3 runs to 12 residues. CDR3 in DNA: TGTGCCTGGCAGGGCAACACAGATACGCAGTATTTT. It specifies CAWQGNTDTQYF.